What follows describes a single T cell receptor beta chain. Antigen unknown. These data originate in a study of cytomegalovirus exposure and HLA in healthy donors. Study conclusions and caveats: Investigators reported 150 to 200 TCR beta chains as tied to cytomegalovirus.

Germline V gene lookup returns CDR1 MNHEY and CDR2 SVGAGI. This CDR3 comprises 13 residues. V dropped 6 bases and J dropped 6 bases, with 14 bases sitting between them. The study ran its PCR with 60 Vbeta and 13 Jbeta primers. Profiling relied on immunoSEQ multiplex PCR, and the TCRdb table lists in-frame clones only, not all of them. The sample yields some 120,000 clones, over 65% seen once. This receptor was taken from a man younger than 40 in good health and CMV-seronegative. The rearrangement joins TRBV6-5 to TRBJ1-1; perhaps TRBD1 as D (5 bases). Sequencing input: PBMCs. The CDR3 coding sequence is TGTGCCAGCAGCCGACCCGACAGTGCTGAAGCTTTCTTT. Its translation is CASSRPDSAEAFF.